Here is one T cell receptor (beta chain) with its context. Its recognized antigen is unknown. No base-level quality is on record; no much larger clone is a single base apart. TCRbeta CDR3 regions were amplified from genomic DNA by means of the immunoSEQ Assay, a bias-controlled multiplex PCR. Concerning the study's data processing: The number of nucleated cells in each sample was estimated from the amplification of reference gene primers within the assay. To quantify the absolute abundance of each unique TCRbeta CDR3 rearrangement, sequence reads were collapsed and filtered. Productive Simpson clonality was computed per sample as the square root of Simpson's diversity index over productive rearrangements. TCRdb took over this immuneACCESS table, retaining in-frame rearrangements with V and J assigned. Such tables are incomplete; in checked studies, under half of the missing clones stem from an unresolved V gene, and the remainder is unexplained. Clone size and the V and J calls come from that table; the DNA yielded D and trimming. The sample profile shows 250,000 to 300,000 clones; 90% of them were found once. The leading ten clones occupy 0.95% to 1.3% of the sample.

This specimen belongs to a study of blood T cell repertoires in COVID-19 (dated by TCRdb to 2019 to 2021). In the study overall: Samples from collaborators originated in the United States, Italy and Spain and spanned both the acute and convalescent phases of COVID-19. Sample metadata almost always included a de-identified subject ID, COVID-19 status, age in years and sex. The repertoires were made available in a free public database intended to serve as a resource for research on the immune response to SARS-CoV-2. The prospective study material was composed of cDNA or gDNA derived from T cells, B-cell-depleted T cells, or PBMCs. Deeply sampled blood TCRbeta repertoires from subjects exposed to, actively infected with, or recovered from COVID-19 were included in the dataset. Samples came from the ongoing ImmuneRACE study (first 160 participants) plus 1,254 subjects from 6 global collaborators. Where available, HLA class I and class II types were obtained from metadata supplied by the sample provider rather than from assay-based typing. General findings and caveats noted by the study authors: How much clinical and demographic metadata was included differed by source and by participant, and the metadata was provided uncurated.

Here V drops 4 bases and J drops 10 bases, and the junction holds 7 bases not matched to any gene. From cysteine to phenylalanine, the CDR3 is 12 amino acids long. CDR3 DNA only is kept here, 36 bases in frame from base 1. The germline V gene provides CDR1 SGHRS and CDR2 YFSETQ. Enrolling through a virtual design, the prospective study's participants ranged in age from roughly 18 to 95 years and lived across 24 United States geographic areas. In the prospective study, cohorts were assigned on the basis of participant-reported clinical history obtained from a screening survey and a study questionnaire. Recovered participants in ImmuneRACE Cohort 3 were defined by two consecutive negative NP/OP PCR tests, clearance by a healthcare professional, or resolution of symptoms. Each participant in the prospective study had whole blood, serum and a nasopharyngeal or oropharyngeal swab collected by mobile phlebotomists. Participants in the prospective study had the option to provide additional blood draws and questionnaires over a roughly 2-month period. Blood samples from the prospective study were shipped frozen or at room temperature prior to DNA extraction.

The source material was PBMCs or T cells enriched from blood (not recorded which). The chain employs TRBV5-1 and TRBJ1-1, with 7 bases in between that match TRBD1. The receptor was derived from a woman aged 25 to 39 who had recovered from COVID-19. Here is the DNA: TGCGCCAGCAGCCTAGACAGGGTAGGAGCTTTCTTT. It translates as CASSLDRVGAFF.